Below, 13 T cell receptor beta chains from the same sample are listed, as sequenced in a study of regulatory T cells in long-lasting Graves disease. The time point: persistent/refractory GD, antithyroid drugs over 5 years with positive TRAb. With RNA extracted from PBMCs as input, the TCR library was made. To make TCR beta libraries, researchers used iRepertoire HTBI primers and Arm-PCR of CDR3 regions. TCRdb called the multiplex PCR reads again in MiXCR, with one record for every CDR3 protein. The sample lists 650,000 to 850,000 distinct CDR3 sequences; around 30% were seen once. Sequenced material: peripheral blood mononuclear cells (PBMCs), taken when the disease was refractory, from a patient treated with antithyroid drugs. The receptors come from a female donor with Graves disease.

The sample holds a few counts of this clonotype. The chain's CDR3 is CASSQGKGGENTEAFF. CDR3 DNA sequence: TGTGCCAGCAGCCAAGGTAAAGGAGGGGAGAACACTGAAGCTTTCTTT. The V call is TRBV3-1, the J call TRBJ1-1, with D tentatively TRBD1 (5 bases). From germline, CDR1 is LGHDT and CDR2 YNNKEL (reference sequence). This CDR3 is 16 amino acids long. Trimming took off 1 base at V and 1 base at J, with 13 bases between the two ends. Full variable domain (remainder filled in from reference TRBV3-1 and TRBJ1-1): DTAVSQTPKYLVTQMGNDKSIKCEQNLGHDTMYWYKQDSKKFLKIMFSYNNKELIINETVPNRFSPKSPDKAHLNLHINSLELGDSAVYFCASSQGKGGENTEAFFGQGTRLTVV.

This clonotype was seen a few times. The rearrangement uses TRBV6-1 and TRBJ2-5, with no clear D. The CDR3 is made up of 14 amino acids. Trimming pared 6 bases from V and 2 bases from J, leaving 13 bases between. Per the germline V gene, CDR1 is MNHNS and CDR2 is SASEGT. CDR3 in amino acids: CASSVRSLQETQYF. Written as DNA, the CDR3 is TGTGCCAGCAGCGTCAGGTCGTTACAAGAGACCCAGTACTTC.

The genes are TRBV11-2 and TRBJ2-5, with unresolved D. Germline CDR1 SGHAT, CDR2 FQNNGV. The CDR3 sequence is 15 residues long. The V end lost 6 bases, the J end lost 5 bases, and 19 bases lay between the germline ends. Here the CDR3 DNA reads TGTGCCAGCAGTACGGCTTGGGCCCCCGGGGAGACCCAGTACTTC. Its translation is CASSTAWAPGETQYF.

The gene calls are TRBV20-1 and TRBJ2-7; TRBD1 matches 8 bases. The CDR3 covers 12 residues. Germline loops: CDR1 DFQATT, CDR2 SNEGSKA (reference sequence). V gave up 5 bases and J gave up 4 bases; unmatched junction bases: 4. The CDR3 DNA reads TGCAGTGCTCCCGACAGGGGTTACGAGCAGTACTTC. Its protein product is CSAPDRGYEQYF.

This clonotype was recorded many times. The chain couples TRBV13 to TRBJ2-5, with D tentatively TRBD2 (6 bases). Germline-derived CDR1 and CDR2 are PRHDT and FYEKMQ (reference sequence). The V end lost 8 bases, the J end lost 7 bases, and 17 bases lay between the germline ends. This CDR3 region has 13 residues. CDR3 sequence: CASASRTEGTQYF. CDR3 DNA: TGTGCCAGCGCGTCTAGGACGGAGGGGACCCAGTACTTC. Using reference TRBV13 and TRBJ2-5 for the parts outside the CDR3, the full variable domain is AAGVIQSPRHLIKEKRETATLKCYPIPRHDTVYWYQQGPGQDPQFLISFYEKMQSDKGSIPDRFSAQQFSDYHSELNMSSLELGDSALYFCASASRTEGTQYFGPGTRLLVL.

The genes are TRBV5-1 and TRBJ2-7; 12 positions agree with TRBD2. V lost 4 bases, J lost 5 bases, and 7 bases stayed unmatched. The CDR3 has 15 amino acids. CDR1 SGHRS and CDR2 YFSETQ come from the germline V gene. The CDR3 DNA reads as TGCGCCAGCAGCCCCGGGACTAGCGGGTTCCACGAGCAGTACTTC. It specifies CASSPGTSGFHEQYF.

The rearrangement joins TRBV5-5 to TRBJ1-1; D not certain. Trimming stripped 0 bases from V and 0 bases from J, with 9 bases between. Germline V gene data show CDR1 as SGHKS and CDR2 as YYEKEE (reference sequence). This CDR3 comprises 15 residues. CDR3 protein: CASSLVAAMNTEAFF. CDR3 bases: TGTGCCAGCAGCTTGGTGGCAGCCATGAACACTGAAGCTTTCTTT.

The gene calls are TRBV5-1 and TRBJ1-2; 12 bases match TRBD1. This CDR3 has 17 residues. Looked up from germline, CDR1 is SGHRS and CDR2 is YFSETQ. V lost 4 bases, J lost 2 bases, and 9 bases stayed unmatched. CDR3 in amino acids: CASSPTGTGGGNYGYTF. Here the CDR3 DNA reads TGCGCCAGCAGCCCAACCGGGACAGGGGGCGGGAACTATGGCTACACCTTC.

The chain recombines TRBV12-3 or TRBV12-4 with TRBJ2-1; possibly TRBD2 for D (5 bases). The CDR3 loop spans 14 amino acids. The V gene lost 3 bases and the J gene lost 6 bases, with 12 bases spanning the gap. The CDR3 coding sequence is TGTGCCAGCAGTTTGTACTCTAGCTCCAATGAGCAGTTCTTC. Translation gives CASSLYSSSNEQFF.

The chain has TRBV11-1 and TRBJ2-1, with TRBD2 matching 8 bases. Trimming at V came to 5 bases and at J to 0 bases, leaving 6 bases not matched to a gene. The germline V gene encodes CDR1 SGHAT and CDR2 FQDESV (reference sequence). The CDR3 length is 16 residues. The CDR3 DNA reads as TGTGCCAGCAGCCCCGGGACTAGGGGCTCCTACAATGAGCAGTTCTTC. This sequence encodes CASSPGTRGSYNEQFF.

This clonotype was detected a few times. Written as DNA, the CDR3 is TGCGCCAGCGCCGGGGGGGGGAGTAGCTACGAGCAGTACTTC. As protein: CASAGGGSSYEQYF. V is TRBV4-1 and J is TRBJ2-7; 8 bases match TRBD2. This CDR3 contains 14 residues. Germline lookup yields CDR1 MGHRA and CDR2 YSYEKL. J gave up 3 bases and V 8 bases, and 9 bases lay outside the gene matches.

The CDR3 is CAWSAAAGPGAGEKLFF. The CDR3 DNA reads TGTGCCTGGAGTGCGGCCGCCGGACCAGGGGCGGGTGAAAAACTGTTTTTT. The chain employs TRBV30 and TRBJ1-4; weak D call: TRBD1 (6 bases). Deletions cut 1 base from V and 7 bases from J, with 22 bases between. Germline assignment: CDR1 GTSNPN and CDR2 SVGIG (reference sequence). This CDR3 is 17 amino acids long.

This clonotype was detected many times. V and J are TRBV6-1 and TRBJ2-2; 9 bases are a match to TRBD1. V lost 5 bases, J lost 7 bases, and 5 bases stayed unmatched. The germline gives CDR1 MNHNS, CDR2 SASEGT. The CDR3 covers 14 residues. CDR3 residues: CASSRDRVVGELFF. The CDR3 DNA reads TGTGCCAGCAGTCGGGACAGGGTGGTCGGGGAGCTGTTTTTT.